The rows below give T cell receptor beta chains drawn from one sample of a study of blood T cells in healthy people across ages. TCRdb analysed the 5' RACE reads with MiXCR anew, one entry per CDR3 protein. The table has some 1.4 million distinct CDR3 sequences, around two fifths seen once. Sequencing was performed on blood. Receptors were obtained from a woman between 18 and 29 years old in good health. Each CDR3 is given with its conserved first and last residue. The D gene is left open where the match is weak. Size tells how often a clone was seen (once, few, many) or the class of an expanded clone, and some rows leave it out.

v_call	j_call	d_call	clone_size	cdr3_nt	cdr3_aa
TRBV12-3/TRBV12-4	TRBJ1-1	NA	NA	TGTGCCAGCAGTTTAGGCCGCGTCCGAGGAGCTTTCTTT	CASSLGRVRGAFF
TRBV20-1	TRBJ2-3	TRBD2	NA	TGCAGTGCTGGGACTAGCGGGGGCCTCAACACAGATACGCAGTATTTT	CSAGTSGGLNTDTQYF
TRBV27	TRBJ1-5	NA	NA	TGTGCCAGCAGGCGCGACGGTGATAGCAATCAGCCCCAGCATTTT	CASRRDGDSNQPQHF
TRBV20-1	TRBJ2-5	NA	NA	TGCAGTGCGGCACCGACGGTCGATGAGCAGTACTTC	CSAAPTVDEQYF
TRBV10-1	TRBJ2-5	TRBD2	few	TGCGCCAGCAGTGGAATTGTACTAGCGGAACACCAAGAGACCCAGTACTTC	CASSGIVLAEHQETQYF
TRBV15	TRBJ2-2	NA	few	TGTGCCACCAGCAGAACAGGGCCCGGGGAGCTGTTTTTT	CATSRTGPGELFF
TRBV6-5	TRBJ2-1	TRBD2	few	TGTGCCAGCAGTTACCGCGGGACGGGGGGGTACAATGAGCAGTTCTTC	CASSYRGTGGYNEQFF
TRBV20-1	TRBJ2-3	NA	few	TGCAGTGCTAGGGCACAGCCTAGCACAGATACGCAGTATTTT	CSARAQPSTDTQYF
TRBV7-9	TRBJ2-1	TRBD1	NA	TGTGCCAGCAGCCGCGGAGGACAGGGTTCGCTTGAGCAGTTCTTC	CASSRGGQGSLEQFF
TRBV6-1	TRBJ2-3	NA	NA	TGTGCCAGCAGTGAGACTTTAGCAGCACCCACAGATACGCAGTATTTT	CASSETLAAPTDTQYF
TRBV10-3	TRBJ1-1	NA	NA	TGTGCCGTCAGTGATACCCCAGGGGTGAACACTGAAGCTTTCTTT	CAVSDTPGVNTEAFF
TRBV7-2	TRBJ1-2	NA	NA	TGTGCCAGCAGCTTCCGGTCGTCGGGCGCAGGATATGGCTACACCTTC	CASSFRSSGAGYGYTF
TRBV2	TRBJ2-3	NA	many	TGTGCCAGCAGTGGGGACACAGATACGCAGTATTTT	CASSGDTDTQYF
TRBV29-1	TRBJ1-5	NA	NA	TGCAGCGTTGATGTCCCCGGGGCGGGCAATCAGCCCCAGCATTTT	CSVDVPGAGNQPQHF
TRBV20-1	TRBJ2-3	TRBD1	few	TGCAGTGCTAGGGGGGGACAGGGGGCAGATACGCAGTATTTT	CSARGGQGADTQYF
TRBV5-4	TRBJ2-3	TRBD2	NA	TGTGCCAGCAGCTCAGGGACGGGGGGTCTCACAGATACGCAGTATTTT	CASSSGTGGLTDTQYF
TRBV10-3	TRBJ1-1	NA	NA	TGTGCCATCAGTGAGTCTCGGGGGACCACTGAAGCTTTCTTT	CAISESRGTTEAFF
TRBV25-1	TRBJ1-2	NA	NA	TGTGCCAGGCAGCAACACGGGCCTAGGATGAACTATGGCTACACCTTC	CARQQHGPRMNYGYTF
TRBV10-3	TRBJ2-7	NA	NA	TGTGCCATCAGTGACAGGGAGCCCTACGAGCAGTACTTC	CAISDREPYEQYF
TRBV27	TRBJ1-3	NA	NA	TGTGCCAGCAGACAGGGCCTGGGCGGCCCTGGAAACACCATATATTTT	CASRQGLGGPGNTIYF
TRBV3-1	TRBJ2-1	TRBD2	NA	TGTGCCAGCAGCCAACTACCTAGCGGGGGGGGTAGTGAGCAGTTCTTC	CASSQLPSGGGSEQFF
TRBV10-3	TRBJ2-7	NA	NA	TGTGCCATCGCAGCGTCCCGGTTGGGTGCGGAAGAGCAGTACTTC	CAIAASRLGAEEQYF
TRBV24-1	TRBJ1-5	NA	NA	TGTGCCACCAGTTCCAAAAGACAGGTGGGCAATCAGCCCCAGCATTTT	CATSSKRQVGNQPQHF
TRBV20-1	TRBJ1-1	TRBD1	NA	TGCAGTGCTAGAGATCTGGTAGGGGGCATGAACACTGAAGCTTTCTTT	CSARDLVGGMNTEAFF
TRBV29-1	TRBJ1-2	NA	NA	TGCAGCGCCACGGACGGGAACCTATATGGCTACACCTTC	CSATDGNLYGYTF
TRBV4-1	TRBJ2-1	TRBD2	NA	TGCGCCAGCAGTAGTCGGACTAGCGCCAATGAGCAGTTCTTC	CASSSRTSANEQFF
TRBV30	TRBJ1-2	TRBD1	NA	TGTGCCTGGAGTGTTGAGGGGGCCAACTATGGCTACACCTTC	CAWSVEGANYGYTF
TRBV20-1	TRBJ1-2	NA	few	TGCAGTGCTATCTCGGGGAACTATGGCTACACCTTC	CSAISGNYGYTF
TRBV12-3/TRBV12-4	TRBJ2-3	TRBD2	NA	TGTGCCAGCAGAGGGACTAGCGGAGATACAGATACGCAGTATTTT	CASRGTSGDTDTQYF
TRBV2	TRBJ1-5	TRBD1	few	TGTGCCAGCAATACAGGGGGGAGCAATCAGCCCCAGCATTTT	CASNTGGSNQPQHF
TRBV7-2	TRBJ2-3	TRBD2	few	TGTGCCAGCAGCTTATTCCTGCTCGCCGGGGGGGCCACAGATACGCAGTATTTT	CASSLFLLAGGATDTQYF
TRBV6-2/TRBV6-3	TRBJ1-1	TRBD1	NA	TGTGCCAGCACCTCCAGAGGGGGCAGTGAAACTGAAGCTTTCTTT	CASTSRGGSETEAFF
TRBV3-1	TRBJ2-3	NA	few	TGTGCCAGCAGCCAACCCTTAGACAGATCAGATACGCAGTATTTT	CASSQPLDRSDTQYF
TRBV9	TRBJ2-1	NA	NA	TGTGCCAGCAGCGTAGCTCCGATTATCTCCTACAATGAGCAGTTCTTC	CASSVAPIISYNEQFF
TRBV11-2	TRBJ1-2	NA	few	TGTGCCAGCAGCTTATCTGGTTTTCAGGGCTACACCTTC	CASSLSGFQGYTF
TRBV7-8	TRBJ2-1	TRBD2	once	TGTGCCAGCAGCTTAGATGGGACTAGAGACAATGAGCAGTTCTTC	CASSLDGTRDNEQFF
TRBV4-2	TRBJ2-1	TRBD2	few	TGTGCCAGCAGCCCCGGGGGGGGCCCTGATGAGCAGTTCTTC	CASSPGGGPDEQFF
TRBV20-1	TRBJ2-5	TRBD2	NA	TGCAGTGCGAGACTCTCGGGGGGAGAGACCCAGTACTTC	CSARLSGGETQYF
TRBV27	TRBJ1-2	NA	few	TGTGCCAGCAGTTTCAGCCGTCTGGGGGGCTACACCTTC	CASSFSRLGGYTF
TRBV14	TRBJ2-3	TRBD2	few	TGTGCCAGCAGCACGGGACTAGCGCAGAGCACAGATACGCAGTATTTT	CASSTGLAQSTDTQYF
TRBV5-1	TRBJ2-7	NA	few	TGCGCCAGCAGCGGAGGGACAGCCTACGAGCAGTACTTC	CASSGGTAYEQYF
TRBV12-3/TRBV12-4	TRBJ2-1	TRBD2	few	TGTGCCAGCAGTTTATTTAGCGGGGGGACCAGCGATGAGCAGTTCTTC	CASSLFSGGTSDEQFF
TRBV7-9	TRBJ2-7	TRBD2	once	TGTGCCAGCAGCTTAATCGGGGGGGGGACGCCGTTCTACGAGCAGTACTTC	CASSLIGGGTPFYEQYF
TRBV7-3	TRBJ2-1	NA	NA	TGCGCCAGCAGCTTAGCAGGGTACCTCGTGGGTGAGCAGTTCTTC	CASSLAGYLVGEQFF
TRBV18	TRBJ2-1	NA	NA	TGTGCCAGCCAAGCGCTGGACAGTTACAATGAGCAGTTCTTC	CASQALDSYNEQFF
TRBV5-1	TRBJ1-1	NA	NA	TGCGCCAGCAGCTGGACGGGGACAATGGACACTGAAGCTTTCTTT	CASSWTGTMDTEAFF
TRBV18	TRBJ2-1	TRBD2	few	TGTGCCAGCTCACCAGCGCTAGCGGGGGGACTATTGGATTTGGGGCAGTTCTTC	CASSPALAGGLLDLGQFF
TRBV7-8	TRBJ2-7	NA	NA	TGTGCCAGCAGCTTAGCGCGAACAGAGCAGTACTTC	CASSLARTEQYF
TRBV5-1	TRBJ2-2	NA	NA	TGCGCCAGCGGAAGGGCCCATACCGGGGAGCTGTTTTTT	CASGRAHTGELFF